Listed below are T cell receptor beta chains from one sample, sequenced in a study of shared clonotypes between healthy human individuals. Measured with immunoSEQ multiplex PCR; TCRdb has only the in-frame clones, and not every one. The sample carries about 2.2 million clones, roughly 93% recorded once. The sample consisted of naive CD8+ T cells from PBMCs. The receptor set was obtained from a man younger than 35 in good health. Some clones in this sample may be carry-over from other donors' samples. The CDR3 runs from the conserved cysteine through the conserved F or W. The order of the fields is V gene, clone size, J gene, D gene, CDR3 DNA, CDR3 protein. D genes are given only for firm matches. Clone size is not always given. Where it is, it says once, few, many or a class for expanded clones.

v_call: TRBV19; clone_size: .; j_call: TRBJ1-5; d_call: TRBD1; cdr3_nt: TGTGCCAGCGGAGAAGTGGGGGGACAGGGTGTTCAGCCCCAGCATTTT; cdr3_aa: CASGEVGGQGVQPQHF
v_call: TRBV7-3; clone_size: .; j_call: TRBJ2-1; d_call: .; cdr3_nt: TGTGCCAGCAGCTTGACTGGGAGTCCTGGGTACAATGAGCAGTTCTTC; cdr3_aa: CASSLTGSPGYNEQFF
v_call: TRBV27; clone_size: .; j_call: TRBJ2-7; d_call: TRBD1; cdr3_nt: TGTGCCAGCAGTTGGACAGGGAACGGCGAGCAGTACTTC; cdr3_aa: CASSWTGNGEQYF
v_call: TRBV6-6; clone_size: .; j_call: TRBJ1-1; d_call: .; cdr3_nt: TGTGCCAGCAGCTACGAGGGCACTGAAGCTTTCTTT; cdr3_aa: CASSYEGTEAFF
v_call: TRBV11-2; clone_size: .; j_call: TRBJ1-2; d_call: .; cdr3_nt: TGTGCCAGCAGCTTTGGTGGGGGCAACTATGGCTACACCTTC; cdr3_aa: CASSFGGGNYGYTF
v_call: TRBV4-3; clone_size: .; j_call: TRBJ2-7; d_call: .; cdr3_nt: TGCGCCAGCAGCCAGTTCGCTTGGGAGAGAAGAAACGAGCAGTACTTC; cdr3_aa: CASSQFAWERRNEQYF
v_call: TRBV2; clone_size: once; j_call: TRBJ2-5; d_call: .; cdr3_nt: TGTGCCAGCAGTGAAGGAGGGATACAAGAGACCCAGTACTTC; cdr3_aa: CASSEGGIQETQYF
v_call: TRBV30; clone_size: .; j_call: TRBJ2-3; d_call: TRBD2; cdr3_nt: TGTGCCTGGAAACTACTAGCGGGGACCACAGATACGCAGTATTTT; cdr3_aa: CAWKLLAGTTDTQYF
v_call: TRBV5-4; clone_size: .; j_call: TRBJ2-7; d_call: TRBD2; cdr3_nt: TGTGCCAGCAGCTTTGGACTAGCGGGAGCTTACGAGCAGTACTTC; cdr3_aa: CASSFGLAGAYEQYF
v_call: TRBV28; clone_size: .; j_call: TRBJ1-5; d_call: .; cdr3_nt: TGTGCCAGCAGGGAACAGGGCAGCAATCAGCCCCAGCATTTT; cdr3_aa: CASREQGSNQPQHF
v_call: TRBV7-2; clone_size: .; j_call: TRBJ2-6; d_call: .; cdr3_nt: TGTGCCAGCAGCGCACGTCTCTGGCGGCCGGTTGGGGGGGCCAACGTCCTGACTTTC; cdr3_aa: CASSARLWRPVGGANVLTF
v_call: TRBV5-8; clone_size: .; j_call: TRBJ2-5; d_call: .; cdr3_nt: TGTGCCAGCACAGTGGGCAGCGGGTTTGAGACCCAGTACTTC; cdr3_aa: CASTVGSGFETQYF
v_call: TRBV29-1; clone_size: .; j_call: TRBJ2-7; d_call: TRBD2; cdr3_nt: TGCAGCGTTGAAGCCCCGCCAGGAGCGGGAGGGCTATACGAGCAGTACTTC; cdr3_aa: CSVEAPPGAGGLYEQYF
v_call: TRBV6-1; clone_size: .; j_call: TRBJ2-1; d_call: .; cdr3_nt: TGTGCCAGCAGTGACTTACCGGGACGGATACAAGGTGAGCAGTTCTTC; cdr3_aa: CASSDLPGRIQGEQFF
v_call: TRBV4-3; clone_size: .; j_call: TRBJ1-3; d_call: .; cdr3_nt: TGCGCCAGCAGCCCGGACGGACCAATGAGTGGAAACACCATATATTTT; cdr3_aa: CASSPDGPMSGNTIYF
v_call: TRBV9; clone_size: .; j_call: TRBJ2-7; d_call: TRBD1; cdr3_nt: TGTGCCAGCAGCGCTAGACAGGGGCCTACCTACGAGCAGTACTTC; cdr3_aa: CASSARQGPTYEQYF
v_call: TRBV21-1; clone_size: .; j_call: TRBJ2-4; d_call: .; cdr3_nt: TGTGCCAGCAGCCTCCTCAAAGGTTGGAACAGGGGTGACATTCAGTACTTC; cdr3_aa: CASSLLKGWNRGDIQYF
v_call: TRBV9; clone_size: .; j_call: TRBJ2-1; d_call: .; cdr3_nt: TGTGCCAGCAGCGTAGGACGAGGGCCCTACAATGAGCAGTTCTTC; cdr3_aa: CASSVGRGPYNEQFF
v_call: TRBV27; clone_size: .; j_call: TRBJ2-4; d_call: .; cdr3_nt: TGTGCCAGCAGTCTCCCCCGGGGGGCTCCCAAAAACATTCAGTACTTC; cdr3_aa: CASSLPRGAPKNIQYF
v_call: TRBV7-9; clone_size: .; j_call: TRBJ1-2; d_call: .; cdr3_nt: TGTGCCAGCAGCTCGAAACAGGGCTATGGCTACACCTTC; cdr3_aa: CASSSKQGYGYTF
v_call: TRBV11-2; clone_size: .; j_call: TRBJ2-3; d_call: .; cdr3_nt: TGTGCCAGCACAATCTACCGACTTAGCGCAGATACGCAGTATTTT; cdr3_aa: CASTIYRLSADTQYF
v_call: TRBV11-2; clone_size: .; j_call: TRBJ1-2; d_call: .; cdr3_nt: TGTGCCAGCAGCTTAAATCCAGGGAAAGACGGCTACACCTTC; cdr3_aa: CASSLNPGKDGYTF
v_call: TRBV7-9; clone_size: .; j_call: TRBJ2-1; d_call: TRBD1; cdr3_nt: TGTGCCAGCAGCTTAGCCGAGGACAGGGGCAATGAGCAGTTCTTC; cdr3_aa: CASSLAEDRGNEQFF
v_call: TRBV21-1; clone_size: .; j_call: TRBJ2-2; d_call: .; cdr3_nt: TGTGCCAGCAGCACCGAGGGGACAGGGGACACCGGGGAGCTGTTTTTT; cdr3_aa: CASSTEGTGDTGELFF
v_call: TRBV27; clone_size: .; j_call: TRBJ1-2; d_call: TRBD1; cdr3_nt: TGTGCCAGCAGTTTATCCGGGACAGGGGGAGGCTACACCTTC; cdr3_aa: CASSLSGTGGGYTF
v_call: TRBV5-6; clone_size: .; j_call: TRBJ2-5; d_call: .; cdr3_nt: TGTGCCAGCAGCTTGGGGGCGAGATACCAAGAGACCCAGTACTTC; cdr3_aa: CASSLGARYQETQYF
v_call: TRBV28; clone_size: .; j_call: TRBJ2-7; d_call: .; cdr3_nt: TGTGCCAGCAGTTTGGAGGTTCCCTACGAGCAGTACTTC; cdr3_aa: CASSLEVPYEQYF
v_call: TRBV28; clone_size: .; j_call: TRBJ1-3; d_call: .; cdr3_nt: TGTGCCAGCAGTTTATGCGAGATCAGAGAGAGTGTATTAAACACCATATATTTT; cdr3_aa: CASSLCEIRESVLNTIYF